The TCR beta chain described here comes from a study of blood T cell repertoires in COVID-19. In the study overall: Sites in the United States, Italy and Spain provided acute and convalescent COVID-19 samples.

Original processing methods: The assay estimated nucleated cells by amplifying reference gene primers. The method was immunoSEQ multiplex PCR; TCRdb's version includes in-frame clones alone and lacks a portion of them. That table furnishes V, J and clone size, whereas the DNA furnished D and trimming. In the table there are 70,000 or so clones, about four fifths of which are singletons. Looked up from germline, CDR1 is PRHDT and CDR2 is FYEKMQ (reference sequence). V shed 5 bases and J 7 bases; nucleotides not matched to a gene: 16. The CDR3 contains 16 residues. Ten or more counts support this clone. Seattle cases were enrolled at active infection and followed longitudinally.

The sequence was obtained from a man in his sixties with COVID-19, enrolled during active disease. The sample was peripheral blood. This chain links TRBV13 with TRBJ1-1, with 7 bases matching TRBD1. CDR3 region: CASSPGLRQGPLEAFF. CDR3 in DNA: TGTGCCAGCAGCCCAGGATTAAGACAGGGTCCCCTTGAAGCTTTCTTT.